This T cell receptor beta chain originates from a study of human versus mouse CDR3 diversity and MHC coevolution. Study background: Reported immunoSEQ sensitivity was one in 200,000 T cells, with reduced amplification bias.

General study findings and limits: The lowest clonal inequality scores came from most of the three human donors. Human T cells were selected on more than five MHC II alleles.

The repertoire was sequenced with immunoSEQ multiplex PCR; TCRdb's copy has only in-frame clones and lacks some. This sample yields roughly 80,000 clones, of which about 93% are seen a single time; around 1.3% belongs to the top ten. As concerns this clone: Its specificity is unknown.

The V and J ends lost 3 bases and 6 bases, in that order; junction bases with no gene match: 5. Germline V gene lookup returns CDR1 SGHRS and CDR2 YFSETQ. The length of the CDR3 is 15 residues. The sample comprised naive CD4+ T cells from blood. Specified subset: CD45RO-negative CD62L-positive naive CD4 T cells. V usage is TRBV5-1 and J usage is TRBJ2-3, with 12 bases aligning to TRBD2. This receptor was identified in a person between 25 and 69 years old in good health. CDR3 coding DNA: TGCGCCAGCAGCTCTAGCGGGGGGGTTCCCGATACGCAGTATTTT. Amino acids: CASSSSGGVPDTQYF. Variable domain in full (rest from reference TRBV5-1 and TRBJ2-3): KAGVTQTPRYLIKTRGQQVTLSCSPISGHRSVSWYQQTPGQGLQFLFEYFSETQRNKGNFPGRFSGRQFSNSRSEMNVSTLELGDSALYLCASSSSGGVPDTQYFGPGTRLTVL.